This entry features one T cell receptor (beta chain) sequence. Its antigen remains undetermined. The input lacks base qualities; no much larger clone sits a single base away. The library relied on the immunoSEQ multiplex PCR assay. Here the immuneACCESS table is served through TCRdb, limited to in-frame sequences with V and J called. Missing clones are a known gap in these copies; in checked studies unresolved V genes cover under half, and the rest lacks a known reason. The sample includes approximately 85,000 clones, with 94% observed a single time. Over 0.25% of the sample lies in the top ten. Looking up the germline V gene yields CDR1 SGHDT and CDR2 YYEEEE. Trimming at the junction amounts to 7 bases on V and 0 bases on J, and the germline ends lie 16 bases apart. The CDR3 goes from the cysteine to the phenylalanine over 15 residues. Only the CDR3 portion is preserved as DNA: 45 bases, with reading frame beginning at the first base.

This entry comes from a study of technical replicates of blood from several donors (dated 2017 in TCRdb). This receptor was taken from a human donor in good health. Specimen: T cells isolated from PBMCs. The rearrangement combines TRBV5-6 with TRBJ1-1; no D gene is confidently identified. The nucleotide sequence reads as follows: TGTGCCAGCGCAAGTCGAGGGTTCTTGAACACTGAAGCTTTCTTT. It codes for CASASRGFLNTEAFF.